The 18 T cell receptor beta chains listed next were all sequenced from one sample in a study of T cells expressing NK-cell markers. From the 5' RACE reads, TCRdb lists one entry per CDR3 protein and no DNA. The sample totals roughly 450,000 distinct CDR3 sequences; its top ten clones hold more than 1.4%. Sequenced input: blood T cells: a sorted CD56 or NKG2C T cell subset, CD4+ or CD8+ T cells, or bulk PBMC T cells (not recorded which). The receptors stem from a woman aged 50 to 65 in good health.

The chain is built from TRBV20-1 and TRBJ1-5; the TRBD1 assignment by TCRdb is unverifiable without DNA. The CDR3 contains 18 residues. Germline CDR1 is DFQATT and CDR2 is SNEGSKA (reference sequence). This chain's CDR3 is CSATRADRGKDSNQPQHF.

The rearrangement uses TRBV29-1 and TRBJ1-1. Germline V CDR1 and CDR2: SQVTM, ANQGSEA. CDR3 length: 12 residues. CDR3 sequence reads: CSVSLTPTEAFF.

The chain combines TRBV6-5 with TRBJ1-2. This CDR3 is 16 amino acids long. Germline CDR1 reads MNHEY; CDR2 reads SVGAGI. CDR3 sequence reads: CASSFRSGRANYGYTF.

The CDR3: CASSEVTANTGELFF. The rearrangement links TRBV2 to TRBJ2-2. This CDR3 comprises 15 residues. Germline CDR1 is SNHLY and CDR2 is FYNNEI.

The chain employs TRBV5-1 and TRBJ2-1; with no DNA, the TCRdb D assignment of TRBD2 cannot be verified. The length of the CDR3 is 17 residues. Looked up from germline, CDR1 is SGHRS and CDR2 is YFSETQ. CDR3 region: CASSPPQLARDPNEQFF.

CDR3 in amino acids: CSVDISVDTQYF. The chain recombines TRBV29-1 with TRBJ2-3. From germline, CDR1 is SQVTM and CDR2 ANQGSEA. The CDR3 has 12 residues.

CDR3: CASGLVQGGDNEQFF. The V and J genes are TRBV12-5 and TRBJ2-1; TCRdb selects TRBD1, and the lack of DNA leaves this call unchecked. The CDR3 is 15 amino acids. Per the germline V gene, CDR1 is LGHNT and CDR2 is FRNRAP.

The chain uses TRBV11-2 and TRBJ2-1. The CDR3 runs to 13 residues. Germline V lookup: CDR1 SGHAT, CDR2 FQNNGV. The CDR3 sequence is CASSFRGFNEQFF. Supplemented by reference TRBV11-2 and TRBJ2-1, the full variable domain reads EAGVAQSPRYKIIEKRQSVAFWCNPISGHATLYWYQQILGQGPKLLIQFQNNGVVDDSQLPKDRFSAERLKGVDSTLKIQPAKLEDSAVYLCASSFRGFNEQFFGPGTRLTVL.

The V call is TRBV20-1, the J call TRBJ1-5; TCRdb's D gene call, TRBD1, goes unchecked for lack of DNA. The CDR3 runs 12 residues. The germline V gene encodes CDR1 DFQATT and CDR2 SNEGSKA (reference sequence). CDR3 region: CSAISGNQPQHF.

The CDR3 protein is CASSLGSGRAGSFF. This chain links TRBV27 with TRBJ2-1; TCRdb names TRBD2, which stays unverified in the absence of DNA. The CDR3 is 14 amino acids. Germline V gives CDR1 MNHEY, CDR2 SMNVEV (reference sequence).

The J gene is TRBJ1-1, the V gene TRBV29-1; the TCRdb call, TRBD1, lacks DNA for checking. The CDR3 covers 12 residues. Germline V lookup: CDR1 SQVTM, CDR2 ANQGSEA. The CDR3 is CSGGWGYTEAFF.

The V and J genes are TRBV5-1 and TRBJ2-2. CDR1 and CDR2 (germline): SGHRS, YFSETQ. CDR3 size: 16 residues. The CDR3 loop reads CASSSLIAVNTGELFF.

The CDR3 is CASAPDPNTDTQYF. This rearrangement joins TRBV6-5 to TRBJ2-3. This CDR3 has 14 residues. CDR1 is MNHEY, CDR2 SVGAGI, per germline.

The chain links TRBV10-3 to TRBJ2-5; TCRdb picks TRBD2, but there is no DNA to check that call. CDR1 is ENHRY and CDR2 is SYGVKD in the germline V gene. The CDR3 loop spans 14 amino acids. CDR3 region: CATRSGRTQETQYF.

The chain couples TRBV6-5 to TRBJ1-2; no DNA is available, so the TRBD1 call from TCRdb remains unchecked. The CDR3 extends over 14 amino acids. Per the germline V gene, CDR1 is MNHEY and CDR2 is SVGAGI. CDR3 loop: CASSLTGQGQGYTF.

The rearrangement links TRBV7-9 to TRBJ1-2; without DNA, the TCRdb call of TRBD1 cannot be checked. The V gene's germline CDR1 is SEHNR and CDR2 FQNEAQ (reference sequence). The CDR3 loop spans 14 amino acids. This CDR3 reads CASSFSGDIYGYTF.

The chain uses TRBV30 and TRBJ1-3; TCRdb's D gene call, TRBD1, goes unchecked for lack of DNA. The CDR3 loop spans 12 amino acids. CDR1 GTSNPN and CDR2 SVGIG come from the germline V gene (reference sequence). CDR3 amino acids: CAWSLTRGTIYF.

This rearrangement joins TRBV5-6 to TRBJ2-7; TCRdb's D gene call, TRBD2, goes unchecked for lack of DNA. Germline CDR1 SGHDT, CDR2 YYEEEE. This CDR3 is built from 15 residues. The CDR3 spells CASSHGSGSLYEQYF.